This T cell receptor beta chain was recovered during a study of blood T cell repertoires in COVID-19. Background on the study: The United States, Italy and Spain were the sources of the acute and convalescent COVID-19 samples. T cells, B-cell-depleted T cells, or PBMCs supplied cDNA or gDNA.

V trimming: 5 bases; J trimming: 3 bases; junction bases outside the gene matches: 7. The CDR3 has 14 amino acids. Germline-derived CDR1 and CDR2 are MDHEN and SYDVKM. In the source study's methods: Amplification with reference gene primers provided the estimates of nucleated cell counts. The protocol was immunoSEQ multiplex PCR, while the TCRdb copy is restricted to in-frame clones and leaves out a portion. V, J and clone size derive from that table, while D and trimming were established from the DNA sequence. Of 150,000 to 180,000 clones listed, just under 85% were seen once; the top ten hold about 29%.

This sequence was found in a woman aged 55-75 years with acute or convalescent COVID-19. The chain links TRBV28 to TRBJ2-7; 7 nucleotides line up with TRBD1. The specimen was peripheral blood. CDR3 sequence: CASSVGGAGYEQYF. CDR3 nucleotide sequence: TGTGCCAGCAGTGTAGGGGGCGCGGGCTACGAGCAGTACTTC.